The clone carrying this T cell receptor (beta chain) occurred many times. Germline V gene lookup returns CDR1 MNHNS and CDR2 SASEGT. The CDR3 sequence is 11 residues long. Trimming removed 11 bases from V and 11 bases from J, with 18 bases in between. MiXCR, run by TCRdb on the PCR reads, gives a single entry per CDR3 protein. The data contain about 25,000 distinct CDR3 sequences, roughly 35% of them seen just once; the ten biggest clones take up about a quarter. The data were obtained in a study of tumor-infiltrating lymphocytes in oesophageal squamous cell carcinoma. This sequence originates from a male donor with esophageal squamous cell carcinoma. The sequenced sample was esophageal tumor tissue. The V gene is TRBV6-1, the J gene TRBJ2-5; a possible D gene is TRBD1 (7 bases). In DNA, the CDR3 is TGTGCCGCGTCAGGGGGGAATGAGCAGTACTTC. It yields the protein CAASGGNEQYF.